This is a list of T cell receptor beta chains from one sample in a study of T cell repertoires in cytomegalovirus infection. TCRdb itself ran the reads through MiXCR, one entry per CDR3 protein. The sample holds around 300,000 distinct CDR3 sequences, about 25% seen once. For these TCRs, the target antigens are not known. Sequencing used cultured PBMCs, obtained from culture after CMV antigen stimulation. Every receptor here comes from a human donor in good health (CMV status not recorded). Some clones in this sample may be carry-over from other donors' samples. Each CDR3 is given with its conserved first and last residue. A D gene is named only where the DNA matches it firmly.

.,TRBV7-8,TRBJ1-4,CASSLGALGLEKLFF
.,TRBV6-2/TRBV6-3,TRBJ1-5,CASSYSLQPQHF
TRBD2,TRBV7-2,TRBJ2-5,CASSTGTGGETQYF
.,TRBV5-4,TRBJ2-5,CASSFGNQETQYF
TRBD2,TRBV28,TRBJ2-1,CAIKAGTLGGDEQFF
.,TRBV12-3/TRBV12-4,TRBJ1-3,CASRIQQGGNTIYF
TRBD1,TRBV10-3,TRBJ1-5,CAISSGQSNQPQHF
.,TRBV28,TRBJ1-6,CASSFPVRHSPLHF
TRBD2,TRBV9,TRBJ2-3,CASSPAVAGGVTQYF
.,TRBV2,TRBJ1-1,CASRKSEETRTEAFF
TRBD1,TRBV7-9,TRBJ2-7,CASSPGRTGLGEQYF
TRBD2,TRBV6-1,TRBJ2-5,CASSWGLAGGQETQYF
TRBD2,TRBV5-3,TRBJ2-1,CASSRYLAGVGEQFF
TRBD2,TRBV6-2/TRBV6-3,TRBJ2-1,CASSYSPPSGLARNEQFF
.,TRBV20-1,TRBJ2-1,CSAPNPSRAHNEQFF
.,TRBV6-1,TRBJ2-5,CASSDGGQQETQYF
.,TRBV7-2,TRBJ2-5,CASTRYQETQYF
TRBD1,TRBV28,TRBJ2-4,CASRGQGILFGPKNIQYF
TRBD2,TRBV19,TRBJ2-5,CASTSKAGGETQYF
.,TRBV30,TRBJ1-5,CAWGSGADQPQHF
.,TRBV18,TRBJ2-3,CASSPIVGTDTQYF
.,TRBV6-5,TRBJ1-6,CASSLNRDSPLHF